What follows are 12 T cell receptor beta chains derived from one specimen sequenced in a study of blood T cell repertoires in COVID-19. Only in-frame clones appear in the TCRdb table, and some are missing; sequencing was by immunoSEQ multiplex PCR. The profile covers roughly 200,000 clones, with about three quarters appearing a single time and 12% taken by the ten largest. The sample was peripheral blood. These receptors were collected from a woman older than 75 with COVID-19, enrolled during active disease.

This chain joins TRBV7-8 and TRBJ1-4, with D hard to call. The V gene's germline CDR1 is SGHVS and CDR2 FQNEAQ. V lost 0 bases and J 0 bases, leaving 14 bases between the germline ends. This CDR3 region has 18 residues. The CDR3 coding sequence is TGTGCCAGCAGCTTAGCCCTCGGAGGATTATCAACTAATGAAAAACTGTTTTTT. It is translated as CASSLALGGLSTNEKLFF.

This clone was seen a few times. The chain is built from TRBV7-8 and TRBJ1-5; D is perhaps TRBD1 (5 bases). Germline CDR1 and CDR2: SGHVS and FQNEAQ. There are 18 residues in the CDR3. V gave up 3 bases and J gave up 0 bases, with 18 bases separating them. DNA of the CDR3: TGTGCCAGCAGCTTCTCCGGGGCGGGGCCCTATAGCAATCAGCCCCAGCATTTT. It yields the protein CASSFSGAGPYSNQPQHF.

This chain uses TRBV14 with TRBJ1-2; D is ambiguous. The CDR3 extends over 13 amino acids. V lost 0 bases and J 8 bases, leaving 10 bases between the germline ends. Germline CDR1 and CDR2: SGHDN and FVKESK. The chain's CDR3 is CASSQDLQSGYTF. The CDR3, as DNA: TGTGCCAGCAGCCAAGATCTACAGAGCGGCTACACCTTC.

This clone was counted a single time. The rearrangement uses TRBV19 and TRBJ2-7; no firm D call. The V gene lost 5 bases and the J gene lost 2 bases, with 13 bases spanning the gap. The germline gives CDR1 LNHDA, CDR2 SQIVND (reference sequence). The CDR3 has 14 amino acids. This chain's CDR3 is CASSLTAEAYEQYF. The CDR3 DNA is TGTGCCAGTAGTCTAACGGCAGAGGCCTACGAGCAGTACTTC.

The gene calls are TRBV6-5 and TRBJ1-1; tentatively, D is TRBD1 (6 bases). In germline, CDR1 is MNHEY, CDR2 SVGAGI. CDR3 length: 15 residues. Between the trimmed V and J ends, which lost 7 bases and 0 bases, there was a span of 15 bases. The CDR3: CASIRGYPMNTEAFF. The CDR3 DNA sequence: TGTGCCAGCATCAGGGGTTATCCTATGAACACTGAAGCTTTCTTT.

The chain is built from TRBV19 and TRBJ2-7, with 7 bases lining up with TRBD2. The CDR3 runs 14 residues. The V and J ends lost 5 bases and 3 bases, in that order; junction bases with no gene match: 7. Germline values: CDR1 LNHDA, CDR2 SQIVND (reference sequence). The CDR3 loop reads CASSDQRGDYEQYF. CDR3 bases: TGTGCCAGTAGTGACCAGCGGGGAGACTACGAGCAGTACTTC.

This chain uses TRBV29-1 with TRBJ2-7, with D possibly matching TRBD1 (5 bases). The CDR3 totals 11 residues. The germline V gene encodes CDR1 SQVTM and CDR2 ANQGSEA. V was clipped by 6 bases and J by 4 bases, with 10 bases between them. This CDR3 reads CSVRTQYEQYF. The CDR3 DNA reads as TGCAGCGTCAGGACACAATACGAGCAGTACTTC.

This clone was observed many times. V and J are TRBV7-8 and TRBJ2-1, with D tentatively TRBD1 (6 bases). Germline lookup yields CDR1 SGHVS and CDR2 FQNEAQ. The V end lost 6 bases, the J end lost 8 bases, and 14 bases lay between the germline ends. The CDR3 covers 13 residues. The CDR3 bases are TGTGCCAGCAGGAAATTCAGGGGCGATGAGCAGTTCTTC. Its translation is CASRKFRGDEQFF.

The table lists this clone with a few counts. This chain uses TRBV30 with TRBJ1-2; no firm D call. The V end was cut by 0 bases, the J end by 5 bases, with 4 bases between. The CDR3 covers 11 residues. Germline CDR1 reads GTSNPN; CDR2 reads SVGIG (reference sequence). The CDR3 DNA sequence: TGTGCCTGGAGTGTATCGTATGGCTACACCTTC. Its translation is CAWSVSYGYTF.

J is TRBJ2-5 and V is TRBV5-6, with TRBD2 as a possible D gene (5 bases). There are 12 residues in the CDR3. V lost 0 bases to trimming and J lost 7 bases, with 7 bases between them. From germline, CDR1 is SGHDT and CDR2 YYEEEE. DNA for the CDR3: TGTGCCAGCAGCTTGGGTCGGGGGACCCAGTACTTC. It is translated as CASSLGRGTQYF.

The chain links TRBV28 to TRBJ1-1; 9 bases match TRBD1. CDR1 MDHEN and CDR2 SYDVKM come from the germline V gene. The CDR3 has 15 amino acids. J gave up 3 bases and V 4 bases, and 6 bases lay outside the gene matches. The CDR3 DNA reads TGTGCCAGCAGTTGGACAGGGGTGGGAGACACTGAAGCTTTCTTT. This codes for CASSWTGVGDTEAFF.

The rearrangement joins TRBV24-1 to TRBJ2-7, with 8 positions matching TRBD2. Trimming cost V 6 bases and J 4 bases; bases outside gene matches: 7. The CDR3 is 14 amino acids. The V gene's germline CDR1 is KGHDR and CDR2 SFDVKD. CDR3 nucleotides: TGTGCCACCAGTCCCCGGGAGGGCCAGTACGAGCAGTACTTC. Protein product: CATSPREGQYEQYF.